This T cell receptor beta chain stems from a study of OX40 agonist ivuxolimab in advanced cancers. Whole-study findings and limits: Dose levels from 0.1 to 3.0 mg/kg saw CD4+ and CD8+ blood T cells expand clonally by week 6. The mean number of expanded clones was higher in CD8+ T cells than in CD4+.

CDR1 is LGHNA, CDR2 YNFKEQ, per germline. The CDR3 is 14 residues long. V was cut by 4 bases and J by 5 bases, with 11 bases left in between. As for this clone: The antigen is unknown.

Measured with immunoSEQ multiplex PCR; TCRdb has only the in-frame clones, and not every one. The sample records more than 60,000 clones, over 75% being singletons. Sequenced here: CD4+ or CD8+ T cells sorted from blood, sampled in a trial of the OX40 agonist ivuxolimab. This receptor was taken from an adult with an advanced solid tumor such as melanoma, head and neck, liver or kidney cancer. This rearrangement joins TRBV4-2 to TRBJ1-4, with a weak D call TRBD1 (5 bases). The CDR3 sequence is CASSPRVINEKLFF. CDR3 nucleotides: TGTGCCAGCAGCCCCAGGGTAATAAATGAAAAACTGTTTTTT.